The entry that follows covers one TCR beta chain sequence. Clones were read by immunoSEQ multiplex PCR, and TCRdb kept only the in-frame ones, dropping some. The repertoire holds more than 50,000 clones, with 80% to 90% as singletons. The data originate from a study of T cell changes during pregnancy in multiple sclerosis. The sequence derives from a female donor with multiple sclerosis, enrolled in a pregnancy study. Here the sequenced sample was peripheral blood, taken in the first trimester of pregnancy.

The CDR3 reads CASSPSGSDIYEQYF. The CDR3 DNA sequence: TGTGCCAGCAGCCCTAGCGGGAGCGACATTTACGAGCAGTACTTC. The chain joins TRBV5-4 to TRBJ2-7; the match to TRBD2 covers 10 bases. Trimming cost V 4 bases and J 4 bases; bases outside gene matches: 8. The CDR3 runs to 15 residues. CDR1 and CDR2 from the germline V gene are SGHNT and YYREEE (reference sequence).